These 8 T cell receptor beta chains were all obtained from the same sample, sequenced in a study of cytomegalovirus exposure and HLA in healthy donors. Sequencing was performed with immunoSEQ multiplex PCR; in TCRdb, only in-frame clones are kept and a portion is missing. Here the sample spans around 350,000 clones, roughly 89% being singletons. Sample: PBMCs. The receptors here all came from a woman under 30 in good health and CMV-seronegative.

CDR3 sequence reads: CASSPYSSSSTDTQYF. The DNA of the CDR3 is TGTGCCAGTAGTCCTTACAGTTCCTCTAGCACAGATACGCAGTATTTT. The genes are TRBV19 and TRBJ2-3; D uncertain. V gave up 5 bases and J gave up 0 bases, with 15 bases separating them. This CDR3 spans 16 amino acids. Germline CDR1 and CDR2: LNHDA and SQIVND (reference sequence).

This rearrangement joins TRBV5-3 to TRBJ2-1, with 13 nucleotides matching TRBD2. TRBV5-3 has ORF status, its function being uncertain. The CDR3 is 13 amino acids. V gave up 2 bases and J gave up 13 bases; unmatched junction bases: 3. CDR3 protein: CARSFRLAGGQFF. For the CDR3, the DNA is TGTGCCAGAAGCTTCCGACTAGCGGGAGGCCAGTTCTTC.

This sequence joins TRBV5-6 and TRBJ2-1; possibly TRBD2 for D (6 bases). Trimming shortened V by 5 bases and J by 0 bases, and 15 bases separated the two germline ends. The germline CDR1 and CDR2 sequences are SGHDT and YYEEEE. The length of the CDR3 is 16 residues. The CDR3 sequence is CASSRRRGSSYNEQFF. CDR3 nucleotide sequence: TGTGCCAGCAGTAGAAGACGGGGGAGCTCCTACAATGAGCAGTTCTTC.

This clone has only one observation. The chain joins TRBV27 to TRBJ2-3, with 7 bases matching TRBD1. The trim removed 3 bases at V and 0 bases at J, leaving 12 bases unmatched. Per germline, CDR1 MNHEY and CDR2 SMNVEV (reference sequence). CDR3 length equals 18 residues. The CDR3 DNA reads TGTGCCAGCAGTTTCCGAAAACCAGGGGGATCTAGCACAGATACGCAGTATTTT. This codes for CASSFRKPGGSSTDTQYF.

The chain employs TRBV6-5 and TRBJ2-7; weak D call: TRBD1 (7 bases). This CDR3 is 12 amino acids long. The V gene's germline CDR1 is MNHEY and CDR2 SVGAGI. V dropped 8 bases and J dropped 3 bases, with 11 bases sitting between them. In nucleotides, the CDR3 is TGTGCCAGCTCCCAGGGGGGCTACGAGCAGTACTTC. It is translated as CASSQGGYEQYF.

The genes are TRBV2 and TRBJ2-1; 7 bases map to TRBD2. J was trimmed by 4 bases and V by 6 bases; bases with no gene match: 6. The length of the CDR3 is 14 residues. The germline V gene encodes CDR1 SNHLY and CDR2 FYNNEI. The CDR3 loop reads CASSGRTGYNEQFF. CDR3 DNA: TGTGCCAGCAGCGGGAGGACGGGATACAATGAGCAGTTCTTC.

This rearrangement joins TRBV28 to TRBJ2-1; 8 bases align to TRBD2. CDR1 is MDHEN and CDR2 is SYDVKM in the germline V gene. V lost 4 bases, J lost 7 bases, and 0 bases stayed unmatched. The CDR3 contains 12 residues. DNA of the CDR3: TGTGCCAGCAGTTCTAGCGGGAATGAGCAGTTCTTC. It codes for CASSSSGNEQFF.

This chain joins TRBV10-2 and TRBJ2-2; D is perhaps TRBD2 (5 bases). V lost 7 bases to trimming and J lost 6 bases, with 24 bases between them. The germline V gene encodes CDR1 WSHSY and CDR2 SAAADI. CDR3 length: 17 amino acids. CDR3 residues: CASTENLAWAPPGELFF. The CDR3 region has the DNA TGCGCCAGCACCGAGAACCTAGCTTGGGCCCCCCCCGGGGAGCTGTTTTTT.